This T cell receptor (beta chain) was profiled in a study of cytomegalovirus exposure and HLA in healthy donors. Notes on the study in general: What was likely a sequencing artifact was a cluster of highly shared sequence variants. Reportedly, fewer N-insertions than the approximately 600-donor mean appeared in an Asian-associated ancestry cluster in a later analysis. The majority of CMV-associated TCR beta chains were reported as apparently HLA-restricted in a later analysis.

Both 60 Vbeta primers and 13 Jbeta primers went into the PCR. Using immunoSEQ multiplex PCR, the repertoire was profiled, and TCRdb retains in-frame clones only, with some absent. This table has 250,000 to 300,000 clones, around 90% appearing once. There are 19 residues in the CDR3. Germline loops: CDR1 SGHVS, CDR2 FQNEAQ. V lost 0 bases to trimming and J lost 0 bases, with 18 bases between them. In the case of this clone: Its cognate antigen is unknown.

The V and J genes are TRBV7-8 and TRBJ1-5; D is possibly TRBD1 (5 bases). The clonotype was recovered from a girl aged 2-10 years in good health and CMV-seronegative. Specimen: PBMCs. This CDR3 reads CASSLAWGDDLDSNQPQHF. CDR3 DNA sequence: TGTGCCAGCAGCTTAGCGTGGGGGGATGACCTTGATAGCAATCAGCCCCAGCATTTT.